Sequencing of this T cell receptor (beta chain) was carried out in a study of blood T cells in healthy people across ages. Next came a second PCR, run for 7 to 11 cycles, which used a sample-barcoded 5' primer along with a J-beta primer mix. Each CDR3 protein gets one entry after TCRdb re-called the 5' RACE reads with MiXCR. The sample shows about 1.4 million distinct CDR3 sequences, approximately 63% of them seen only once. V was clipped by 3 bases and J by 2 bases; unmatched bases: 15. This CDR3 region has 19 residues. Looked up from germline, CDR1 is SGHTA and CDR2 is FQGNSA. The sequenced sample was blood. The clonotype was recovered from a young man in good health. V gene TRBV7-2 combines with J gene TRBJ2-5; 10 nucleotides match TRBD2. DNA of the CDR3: TGTGCCAGCAGCTTGCCCTGGCCAGGGCGGACTAGCGGACAAGAGACCCAGTACTTC. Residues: CASSLPWPGRTSGQETQYF. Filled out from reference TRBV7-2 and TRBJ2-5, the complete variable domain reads GAGVSQSPSNKVTEKGKDVELRCDPISGHTALYWYRQSLGQGLEFLIYFQGNSAPDKSGLPSDRFSAERTGGSVSTLTIQRTQQEDSAVYLCASSLPWPGRTSGQETQYFGPGTRLLVL.